The next 15 T cell receptor beta chains were all read from a single sample in a study of blood T cell repertoires in COVID-19. Method: immunoSEQ multiplex PCR; TCRdb's copy keeps in-frame clones and lacks some. Here the sample spans more than 95,000 clones, 75% to 95% being singletons. The sequencing sample was made of peripheral blood. The receptors come from a human donor with active COVID-19. The donor label of this sample is uncertain.

This chain connects TRBV9 to TRBJ1-2; 7 bases align to TRBD1. The CDR3 extends over 15 amino acids. Germline V gene sequence: CDR1 SGDLS, CDR2 YYNGEE. J gave up 0 bases and V 4 bases, and 6 bases lay outside the gene matches. CDR3 sequence reads: CASSPRQGPNYGYTF. The CDR3 DNA reads TGTGCCAGCAGCCCCAGACAGGGACCTAACTATGGCTACACCTTC. The full variable domain, in which reference TRBV9 and TRBJ1-2 provide the parts outside the CDR3, is DSGVTQTPKHLITATGQRVTLRCSPRSGDLSVYWYQQSLDQGLQFLIQYYNGEERAKGNILERFSAQQFPDLHSELNLSSLELGDSALYFCASSPRQGPNYGYTFGSGTRLTVV.

This chain links TRBV24-1 with TRBJ2-1; weak D call: TRBD2 (5 bases). This CDR3 contains 13 residues. V dropped 1 base and J dropped 9 bases, with 9 bases sitting between them. From germline, CDR1 is KGHDR and CDR2 SFDVKD. CDR3 coding DNA: TGTGCCACCAGTGATTTTCCCGGGGTTGAGCAGTTCTTC. Translating it yields CATSDFPGVEQFF.

V and J are TRBV10-3 and TRBJ2-5; D gene unclear. V lost 0 bases and J lost 1, with 9 bases in between. Germline values: CDR1 ENHRY, CDR2 SYGVKD. The CDR3 totals 15 residues. CDR3 in DNA: TGTGCCATCAGTGAGTCGACACCGATCCAAGAGACCCAGTACTTC. This sequence encodes CAISESTPIQETQYF.

The chain has TRBV5-8 and TRBJ2-5, with 9 bases matching TRBD1. This CDR3 contains 16 residues. Germline V gene data show CDR1 as SGHTS and CDR2 as YDEGEE. The J segment lost 4 bases and the V segment lost 0 bases, leaving 7 bases of the junction unmatched. CDR3 nucleotides: TGTGCCAGCAGCTTGGGTTCGACAGGGGGGAGAGAGACCCAGTACTTC. Its protein product is CASSLGSTGGRETQYF.

J is TRBJ2-5 and V is TRBV10-2, with 15 bases lining up with TRBD2. Unmatched junction bases numbered 6, after V lost 3 bases and J lost 4 bases. Germline values: CDR1 WSHSY, CDR2 SAAADI. This CDR3 is 17 amino acids long. CDR3 sequence reads: CASSDWTSGGASETQYF. The CDR3 nucleotides are TGCGCCAGCAGTGACTGGACTAGCGGGGGGGCATCAGAGACCCAGTACTTC.

As to this clone: This same CDR3 is encoded by further DNA sequences in the sample. This sequence joins TRBV6-2 or TRBV6-3 and TRBJ2-7; D may be TRBD2 (5 bases). The CDR3 spans 11 residues. CDR1 is MNHEY and CDR2 is SVGEGT in the germline V gene. Trimming stripped 2 bases from V and 6 bases from J, with 5 bases between. The CDR3 here is CASSYRGEQYF. Written as DNA, the CDR3 is TGTGCCAGCAGTTACCGGGGCGAGCAGTACTTC.

The chain combines TRBV6-1 with TRBJ1-4; a possible D gene is TRBD1 (5 bases). The V gene's germline CDR1 is MNHNS and CDR2 SASEGT. The CDR3 is 18 amino acids. The V end was cut by 1 base, the J end by 5 bases, with 20 bases between. DNA for the CDR3: TGTGCCAGCAGTGAAGAAGGCCAGGGTGTCGCGAGGAATGAAAAACTGTTTTTT. Translating gives CASSEEGQGVARNEKLFF.

CDR3 residues: CASSPGLAGGREQFF. The CDR3 nucleotides are TGTGCCAGCAGCCCGGGACTAGCGGGGGGTAGGGAGCAGTTCTTC. The V gene is TRBV7-3, the J gene TRBJ2-1; TRBD2 aligns across 15 bases. The CDR3 sequence is 15 residues long. Germline CDR1 SGHTA, CDR2 FQGTGA. Losses at the gene ends were 5 bases for V and 10 bases for J; bases not matched to a gene: 6.

This clone was counted between two and nine times. The V gene is TRBV2, the J gene TRBJ1-1, with D perhaps matching TRBD1 (5 bases). Germline V gives CDR1 SNHLY, CDR2 FYNNEI. With 5 bases removed from V and 1 base from J, the gap between germline ends came to 20 bases. This CDR3 is 17 amino acids long. CDR3 DNA sequence: TGTGCCAGCAGTTCAAATCGACAGTTACAGACGAACACTGAAGCTTTCTTT. This translates into CASSSNRQLQTNTEAFF.

The chain is built from TRBV29-1 and TRBJ2-2; tentative D call: TRBD2 (5 bases). The CDR3 contains 12 residues. Germline-derived CDR1 and CDR2 are SQVTM and ANQGSEA. Trimming pared 5 bases from V and 6 bases from J, leaving 10 bases between. The DNA of the CDR3 is TGCAGCGTTTCTTCGGAGGCCGGGGAGCTGTTTTTT. Translated: CSVSSEAGELFF.

The rearrangement uses TRBV6-4 and TRBJ2-1, with TRBD2 identical over 9 bases. The CDR3 extends over 15 amino acids. CDR1 and CDR2 (germline): MRHNA, SNTAGT. V trimming: 6 bases; J trimming: 5 bases; junction bases outside the gene matches: 8. The CDR3 here is CASRGGLAKDNEQFF. The CDR3 DNA reads as TGTGCCAGCAGGGGCGGACTAGCGAAAGACAATGAGCAGTTCTTC.

The chain uses TRBV4-3 and TRBJ1-2; 9 bases align to TRBD1. V was pared by 4 bases and J by 6 bases, with 3 bases of the junction left unmatched. This CDR3 comprises 13 residues. Germline CDR1 reads LGHNA; CDR2 reads YSLEER. In DNA form, the CDR3 reads TGCGCCAGCAGCCTGGACAGGGGAGATGGCTACACCTTC. It specifies CASSLDRGDGYTF.

The chain links TRBV19 to TRBJ1-4, with 7 bases aligning to TRBD1. The CDR3 covers 14 residues. The J segment lost 7 bases and the V segment lost 2 bases, leaving 4 bases of the junction unmatched. Germline V gene data show CDR1 as LNHDA and CDR2 as SQIVND (reference sequence). The CDR3 DNA follows: TGTGCCAGTAGTATACGACAGGGAGGTGAAAAACTGTTTTTT. Translating it yields CASSIRQGGEKLFF.

V usage is TRBV4-1 and J usage is TRBJ1-6, with a weak D call TRBD1 (6 bases). Germline CDR1 is MGHRA and CDR2 is YSYEKL. The CDR3 is 17 amino acids. Trimming removed 0 bases at V and 7 bases at J, with 16 bases between. The CDR3 region is CASSQDLGGGENSPLHF. CDR3 DNA sequence: TGCGCCAGCAGCCAAGATTTGGGAGGGGGAGAGAATTCACCCCTCCACTTT.

The chain employs TRBV6-5 and TRBJ2-5, with 9 positions matching TRBD2. CDR1 is MNHEY and CDR2 is SVGAGI in the germline V gene. Trimming took 0 bases from V and 1 from J; bases not matched to a gene: 0. The CDR3 runs to 15 residues. CDR3 region: CASSYSRGGQETQYF. CDR3 DNA: TGTGCCAGCAGTTACTCGCGGGGGGGCCAAGAGACCCAGTACTTC.